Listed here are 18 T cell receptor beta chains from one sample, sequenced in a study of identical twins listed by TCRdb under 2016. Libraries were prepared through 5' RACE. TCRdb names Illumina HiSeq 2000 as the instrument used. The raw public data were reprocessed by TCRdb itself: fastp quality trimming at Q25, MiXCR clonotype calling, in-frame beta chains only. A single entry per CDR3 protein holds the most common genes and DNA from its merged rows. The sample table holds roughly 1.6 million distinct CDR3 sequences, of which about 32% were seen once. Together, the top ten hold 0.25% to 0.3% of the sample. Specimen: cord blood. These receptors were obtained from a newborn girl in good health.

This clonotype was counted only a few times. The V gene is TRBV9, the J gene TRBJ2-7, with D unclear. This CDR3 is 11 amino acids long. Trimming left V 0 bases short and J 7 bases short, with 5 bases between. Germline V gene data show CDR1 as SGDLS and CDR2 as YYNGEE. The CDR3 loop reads CASSVALEQYF. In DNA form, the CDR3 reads TGTGCCAGCAGCGTAGCGTTAGAGCAGTACTTC.

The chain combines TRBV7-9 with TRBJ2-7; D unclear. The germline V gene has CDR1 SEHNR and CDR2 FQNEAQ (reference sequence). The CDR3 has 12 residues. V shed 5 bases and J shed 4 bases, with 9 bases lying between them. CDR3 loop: CASSRAIYEQYF. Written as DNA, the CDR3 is TGTGCCAGCAGCCGGGCGATTTACGAGCAGTACTTC.

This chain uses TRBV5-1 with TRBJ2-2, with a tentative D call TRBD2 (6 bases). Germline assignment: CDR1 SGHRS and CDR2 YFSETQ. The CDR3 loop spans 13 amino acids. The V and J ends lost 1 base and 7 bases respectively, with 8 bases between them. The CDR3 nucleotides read TGCGCCAGCAGCTTGATGGGAGGCGGGGAGCTGTTTTTT. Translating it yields CASSLMGGGELFF.

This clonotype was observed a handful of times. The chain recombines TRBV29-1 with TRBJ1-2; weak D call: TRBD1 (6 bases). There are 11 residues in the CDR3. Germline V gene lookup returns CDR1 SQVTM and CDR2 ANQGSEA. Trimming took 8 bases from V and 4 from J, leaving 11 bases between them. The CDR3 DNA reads TGCAGCTCCAGGGGAAGCTATGGCTACACCTTC. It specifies CSSRGSYGYTF.

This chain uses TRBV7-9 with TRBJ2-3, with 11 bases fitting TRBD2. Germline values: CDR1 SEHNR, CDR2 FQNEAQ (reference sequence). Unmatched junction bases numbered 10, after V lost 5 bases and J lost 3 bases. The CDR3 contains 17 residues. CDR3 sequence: CASSHLAGGAGTDTQYF. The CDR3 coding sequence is TGTGCCAGCAGCCACCTAGCGGGGGGTGCAGGTACAGATACGCAGTATTTT.

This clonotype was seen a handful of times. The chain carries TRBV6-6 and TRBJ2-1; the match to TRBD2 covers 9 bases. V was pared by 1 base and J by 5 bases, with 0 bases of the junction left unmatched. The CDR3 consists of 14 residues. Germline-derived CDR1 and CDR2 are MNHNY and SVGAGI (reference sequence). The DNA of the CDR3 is TGTGCCAGCAGTTACTGGACTAGCGACAATGAGCAGTTCTTC. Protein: CASSYWTSDNEQFF.

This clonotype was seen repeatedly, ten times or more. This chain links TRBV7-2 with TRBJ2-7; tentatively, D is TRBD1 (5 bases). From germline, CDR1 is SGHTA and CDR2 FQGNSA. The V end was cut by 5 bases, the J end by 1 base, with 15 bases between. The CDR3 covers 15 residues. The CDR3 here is CASSPSQTGSYEQYF. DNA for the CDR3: TGTGCCAGCAGCCCTTCCCAAACAGGTTCCTACGAGCAGTACTTC.

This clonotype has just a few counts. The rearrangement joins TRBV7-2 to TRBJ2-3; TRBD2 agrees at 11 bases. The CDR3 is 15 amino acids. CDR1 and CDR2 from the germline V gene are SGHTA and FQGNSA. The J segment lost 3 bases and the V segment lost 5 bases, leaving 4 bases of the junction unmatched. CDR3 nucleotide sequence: TGTGCCAGCAGCATACGACTAGCGGGGACAGATACGCAGTATTTT. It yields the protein CASSIRLAGTDTQYF.

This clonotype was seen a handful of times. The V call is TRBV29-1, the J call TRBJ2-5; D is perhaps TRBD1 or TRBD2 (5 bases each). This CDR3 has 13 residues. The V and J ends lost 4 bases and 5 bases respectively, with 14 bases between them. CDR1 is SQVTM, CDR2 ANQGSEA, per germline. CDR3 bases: TGCAGCGTTGCGGGACGGGCTGTGGAGACCCAGTACTTC. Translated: CSVAGRAVETQYF.

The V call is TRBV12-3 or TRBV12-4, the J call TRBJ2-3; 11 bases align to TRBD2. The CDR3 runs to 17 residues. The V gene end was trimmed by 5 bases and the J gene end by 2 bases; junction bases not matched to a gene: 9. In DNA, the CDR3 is TGTGCCAGCAGTGGCCGGACTAGCGGGTCTTCCACAGATACGCAGTATTTT. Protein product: CASSGRTSGSSTDTQYF.

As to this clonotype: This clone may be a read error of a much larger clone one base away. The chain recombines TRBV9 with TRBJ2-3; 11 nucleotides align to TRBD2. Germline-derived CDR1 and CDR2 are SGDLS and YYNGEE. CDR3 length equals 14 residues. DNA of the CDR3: TGTGCCGGCAGCGTACTAGCGGGGGCAGATACGCAGTATTTT. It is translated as CAGSVLAGADTQYF.

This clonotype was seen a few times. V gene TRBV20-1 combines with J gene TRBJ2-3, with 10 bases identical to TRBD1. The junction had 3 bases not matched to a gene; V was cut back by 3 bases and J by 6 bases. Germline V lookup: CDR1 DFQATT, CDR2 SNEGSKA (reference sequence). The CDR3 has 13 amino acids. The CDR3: CSARRQGADTQYF. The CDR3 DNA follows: TGCAGTGCTAGGCGACAGGGGGCCGATACGCAGTATTTT.

The CDR3 is CASSQLAGARYEQYF. CDR3 DNA sequence: TGTGCCAGCAGTCAACTAGCGGGAGCTAGGTACGAGCAGTACTTC. The V call is TRBV28, the J call TRBJ2-7, with 11 bases aligning to TRBD2. With 5 bases clipped from V and 4 bases from J, the junction kept 7 bases outside the gene matches. The CDR3 covers 15 residues. Germline V gene sequence: CDR1 MDHEN, CDR2 SYDVKM.

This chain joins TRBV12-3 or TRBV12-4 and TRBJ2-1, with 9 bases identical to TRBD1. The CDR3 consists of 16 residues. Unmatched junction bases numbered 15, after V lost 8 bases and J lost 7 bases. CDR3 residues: CASGHPGTGIGNEQFF. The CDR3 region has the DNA TGTGCCAGCGGCCACCCCGGGACAGGGATTGGGAATGAGCAGTTCTTC.

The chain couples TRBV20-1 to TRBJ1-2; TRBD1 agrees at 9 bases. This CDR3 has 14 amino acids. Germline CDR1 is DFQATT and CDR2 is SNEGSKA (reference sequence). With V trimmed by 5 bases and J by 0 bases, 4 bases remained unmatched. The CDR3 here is CSALDRGTNYGYTF. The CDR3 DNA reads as TGCAGTGCTCTAGACAGGGGGACTAACTATGGCTACACCTTC.

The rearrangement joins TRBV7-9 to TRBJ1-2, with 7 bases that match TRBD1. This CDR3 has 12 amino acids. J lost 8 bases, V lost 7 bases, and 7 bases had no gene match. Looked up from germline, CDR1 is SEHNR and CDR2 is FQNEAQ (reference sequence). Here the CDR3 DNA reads TGTGCCAGCATCGCCCCAGGGGGAGGCTACACCTTC. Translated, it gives CASIAPGGGYTF.

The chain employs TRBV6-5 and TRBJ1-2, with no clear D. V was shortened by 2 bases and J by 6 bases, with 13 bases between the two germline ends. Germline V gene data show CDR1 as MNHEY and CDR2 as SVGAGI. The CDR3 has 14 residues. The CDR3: CASSYASLVDGYTF. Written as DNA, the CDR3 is TGTGCCAGCAGTTACGCGAGCTTAGTGGATGGCTACACCTTC.

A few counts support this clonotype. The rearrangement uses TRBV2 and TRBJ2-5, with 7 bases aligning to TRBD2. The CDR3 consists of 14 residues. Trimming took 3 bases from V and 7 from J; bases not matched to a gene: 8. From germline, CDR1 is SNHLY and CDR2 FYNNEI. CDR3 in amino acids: CASSEQTSPGTQYF. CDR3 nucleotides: TGTGCCAGCAGTGAGCAGACTAGCCCTGGGACCCAGTACTTC. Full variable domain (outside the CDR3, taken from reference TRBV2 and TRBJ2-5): EPEVTQTPSHQVTQMGQEVILRCVPISNHLYFYWYRQILGQKVEFLVSFYNNEISEKSEIFDDQFSVERPDGSNFTLKIRSTKLEDSAMYFCASSEQTSPGTQYFGPGTRLLVL.